The 16 T cell receptor beta chains below all came from one sample that was sequenced in a study of cytomegalovirus exposure and HLA in healthy donors. PCR was performed using 60 Vbeta and 13 Jbeta primers. This table comes from immunoSEQ multiplex PCR, and its TCRdb copy is limited to in-frame clones, with some not included. The sample yields approximately 160,000 clones, 75% to 90% seen once. Material for sequencing was PBMCs. The receptors shown here come from a human donor in good health.

This clone was seen a handful of times. The CDR3 region has the DNA TGCGCCAGCAGCCCTACGACCGGGACAGGGACTTCACCCCTCCACTTT. Its protein is CASSPTTGTGTSPLHF. The rearrangement joins TRBV4-1 to TRBJ1-6; 9 bases are a match to TRBD1. The CDR3 length is 16 residues. After removal of 4 bases from V and 9 bases from J, the junction contained 10 bases not matched to a gene. The germline V gene has CDR1 MGHRA and CDR2 YSYEKL.

The chain combines TRBV2 with TRBJ2-5, with D tentatively TRBD1 (6 bases). The CDR3 runs to 15 residues. V shed 1 base and J shed 2 bases, with 11 bases lying between them. The germline V gene encodes CDR1 SNHLY and CDR2 FYNNEI. The CDR3 DNA sequence: TGTGCCAGCAGTGAAGTGGGGACAAATCAAGAGACCCAGTACTTC. Translation: CASSEVGTNQETQYF.

This clone was seen a handful of times. The chain has TRBV19 and TRBJ2-1; a possible D gene is TRBD2 (5 bases). Germline lookup yields CDR1 LNHDA and CDR2 SQIVND (reference sequence). The V end was cut by 4 bases, the J end by 1 base, with 20 bases between. This CDR3 contains 18 residues. The CDR3 nucleotides are TGTGCCAGTAGTACCCAAGTCCCGGGCCGAGGGTCCTACAATGAGCAGTTCTTC. This gives the protein CASSTQVPGRGSYNEQFF.

J is TRBJ2-5 and V is TRBV7-2; 8 nucleotides match TRBD2. V shed 4 bases and J 4 bases; nucleotides not matched to a gene: 11. The germline V gene encodes CDR1 SGHTA and CDR2 FQGNSA. CDR3 size: 16 residues. The CDR3 DNA reads TGTGCCAGCAGCTCTCAGCCTGGACTAGCCCGAGAGACCCAGTACTTC. Protein product: CASSSQPGLARETQYF.

This chain uses TRBV4-1 with TRBJ1-1; D is undetermined. The length of the CDR3 is 16 residues. Trimming cost V 4 bases and J 5 bases, with 20 bases left between them. Germline loops: CDR1 MGHRA, CDR2 YSYEKL. The CDR3 sequence: CASSRETGFEGTEAFF. CDR3 DNA: TGCGCCAGCAGCCGGGAAACGGGGTTCGAGGGAACTGAAGCTTTCTTT.

The V and J genes are TRBV7-2 and TRBJ2-7; no clear D gene. V dropped 2 bases and J dropped 5 bases, with 13 bases sitting between them. The CDR3 totals 14 residues. CDR1 and CDR2 from the germline V gene are SGHTA and FQGNSA. CDR3 in amino acids: CASSLRPGYHEQYF. The DNA for the CDR3 is TGTGCCAGCAGCTTAAGACCAGGATACCACGAGCAGTACTTC.

The CDR3 DNA sequence: TGTGCCAGCAGCGTAGTGGACAGAAACACTGAAGCTTTCTTT. It is translated as CASSVVDRNTEAFF. J is TRBJ1-1 and V is TRBV9; tentative D call: TRBD1 (6 bases). Trimming stripped 0 bases from V and 2 bases from J, with 8 bases between. The CDR3 extends over 14 amino acids. The germline CDR1 and CDR2 sequences are SGDLS and YYNGEE.

This chain connects TRBV6-5 to TRBJ1-4; TRBD1 might be the D (6 bases). There are 13 residues in the CDR3. CDR1 is MNHEY and CDR2 is SVGAGI in the germline V gene. V was clipped by 8 bases and J by 4 bases, with 11 bases between them. Here the CDR3 DNA reads TGTGCCAGCCTGGACAGCTATAATGAAAAACTGTTTTTT. Protein product: CASLDSYNEKLFF.

V and J are TRBV5-6 and TRBJ1-1; 10 bases fit TRBD1. V shed 4 bases, J shed 10 bases, and the junction held 4 bases outside the gene matches. From germline, CDR1 is SGHDT and CDR2 YYEEEE. The CDR3 loop spans 12 amino acids. The CDR3 protein is CASSPGDRGAFF. The CDR3 bases are TGTGCCAGCAGCCCCGGGGACAGGGGAGCTTTCTTT.

The chain combines TRBV10-3 with TRBJ2-7, with 7 bases identical to TRBD1. The length of the CDR3 is 14 residues. The V segment lost 6 bases and the J segment 0 bases; nucleotides outside the gene matches: 5. The germline CDR1 and CDR2 sequences are ENHRY and SYGVKD. This chain's CDR3 is CAISGQEGSYEQYF. CDR3 in DNA: TGTGCCATCAGCGGACAGGAAGGCTCCTACGAGCAGTACTTC.

This chain joins TRBV11-2 and TRBJ1-2, with no clear D. The ends were cut back, 5 bases at V and 4 bases at J, with 8 bases in the middle. The CDR3 contains 12 residues. In germline, CDR1 is SGHAT, CDR2 FQNNGV. This CDR3 reads CASSRNSYGYTF. The CDR3 DNA follows: TGTGCCAGCAGCCGCAACTCCTATGGCTACACCTTC.

The chain has TRBV7-9 and TRBJ1-2; maybe TRBD1 (6 bases). CDR1 is SEHNR and CDR2 is FQNEAQ in the germline V gene (reference sequence). Trimming took off 8 bases at V and 5 bases at J, with 12 bases between the two ends. This CDR3 is 12 amino acids long. The CDR3 coding sequence is TGTGCCAGCCTTGGGACAAGTTATGGCTACACCTTC. Amino acid sequence: CASLGTSYGYTF.

V is TRBV7-8 and J is TRBJ1-3; 7 nucleotides line up with TRBD1. The CDR3 spans 16 residues. The V gene's germline CDR1 is SGHVS and CDR2 FQNEAQ. The V segment lost 5 bases and the J segment 1 base; nucleotides outside the gene matches: 8. CDR3 coding DNA: TGTGCCAGCAGCCTAAGACAGGGAGGTTCTGGAAACACCATATATTTT. Protein: CASSLRQGGSGNTIYF.

The chain employs TRBV18 and TRBJ1-4; no clear D gene. In germline, CDR1 is KGHSH, CDR2 LQKENI. Between the trimmed V and J ends, which lost 2 bases and 3 bases, there was a span of 7 bases. This CDR3 has 14 amino acids. The CDR3 region is CASSPMSSNEKLFF. CDR3 nucleotides: TGTGCCAGCTCACCAATGAGCTCTAATGAAAAACTGTTTTTT.

This rearrangement joins TRBV27 to TRBJ1-2; tentative D call: TRBD1 (6 bases). This CDR3 contains 15 residues. V was clipped by 2 bases and J by 4 bases, with 14 bases between them. In germline, CDR1 is MNHEY, CDR2 SMNVEV (reference sequence). The CDR3 DNA reads as TGTGCCAGCAGTTTAGTAGGGGGGACTAGCTATGGCTACACCTTC. It encodes CASSLVGGTSYGYTF.

V is TRBV6-4 and J is TRBJ2-3; perhaps TRBD2 as D (6 bases). This CDR3 has 15 residues. The germline V and J ends were trimmed by 5 bases and 2 bases, with 14 bases remaining between them. The germline CDR1 and CDR2 sequences are MRHNA and SNTAGT. CDR3 DNA sequence: TGTGCCAGCAGTACCGGGACTGCCCTCACAGATACGCAGTATTTT. Its protein is CASSTGTALTDTQYF.